The following is a T cell receptor (beta chain) sequence with its context. This record comes from a study of early T cells in non-severe SARS-CoV-2 infection. Whole-study context: From unsorted whole blood, bulk RNA was sequenced, and the chains remained unpaired.

Unique molecular identifiers were added to individual cDNA molecules. MiXCR was run by TCRdb on the 5' RACE reads, yielding one entry per CDR3 protein. This table has roughly 32,000 distinct CDR3 sequences, over 5% appearing once. Losses at the gene ends were 5 bases for V and 6 bases for J; bases not matched to a gene: 7. Germline CDR1 is SGHRS and CDR2 is YFSETQ. This CDR3 spans 13 amino acids. The sequencing input was whole blood. The chain carries TRBV5-1 and TRBJ1-2, with 7 bases fitting TRBD1. The sequence came from an adult who was a healthcare worker with PCR-confirmed SARS-CoV-2 infection or an uninfected control (not recorded which). CDR3 amino acids: CASRVDRDDGYTF. The DNA for the CDR3 is TGCGCCAGCAGAGTAGACAGGGATGATGGCTACACCTTC.